The T cell receptor (beta chain) described here comes from a study of T cell repertoires in ileal Crohn's disease. Study-wide background: From the resection specimen's proximal margin, biopsies were taken as MI.

This CDR3 contains 16 residues. Germline-derived CDR1 and CDR2 are SGDLS and YYNGEE. The ends lost 3 bases at V and 5 bases at J; junction bases unmatched: 11. Findings of the study overall: All patients with clonality above 26.8% had endoscopic recurrence. High-frequency clones were more common in sorted CD8 than CD4 cells.

Some clones are missing from TCRdb's copy, which holds only in-frame ones; the method was immunoSEQ multiplex PCR. Of roughly 6,800 clones in the sample, about three quarters were seen once. This clone has a handful of counts. Its antigen is still unknown. Time point indicated: proximal margin of the surgical specimen (macroscopically non-inflamed). V is TRBV9 and J is TRBJ2-5; 9 bases are a match to TRBD2. Sequenced material: ileal tissue. This receptor was identified in an adult with Crohn's disease. DNA for the CDR3: TGTGCCAGCAGCGCCCTTCGCGGGGGGGCCGCTGAGACCCAGTACTTC. Its protein is CASSALRGGAAETQYF.